These 17 T cell receptor beta chains were all obtained from the same sample, sequenced in a study of technical replicates of blood from a handful of donors. Some clones are missing from TCRdb's copy, which holds only in-frame ones; the method was immunoSEQ multiplex PCR. The data hold about 80,000 clones, with 97% observed a single time. Source material: T cells isolated from PBMCs. All receptors derive from a human donor in good health.

The CDR3 nucleotides are TGTGCCAGCAGGATGCACGGGGGGAATCAGCCCCAGCATTTT. It encodes CASRMHGGNQPQHF. The rearrangement links TRBV28 to TRBJ1-5; possibly TRBD1 for D (5 bases). Germline CDR1 MDHEN, CDR2 SYDVKM. This CDR3 has 14 residues. V lost 6 bases and J 4 bases, leaving 13 bases between the germline ends. The whole variable domain, remainder taken from reference TRBV28 and TRBJ1-5, is DVKVTQSSRYLVKRTGEKVFLECVQDMDHENMFWYRQDPGLGLRLIYFSYDVKMKEKGDIPEGYSVSREKKERFSLILESASTNQTSMYLCASRMHGGNQPQHFGDGTRLSIL.

The chain has TRBV27 and TRBJ1-2, with D uncertain. Germline V lookup: CDR1 MNHEY, CDR2 SMNVEV (reference sequence). V was pared by 5 bases and J by 0 bases, with 7 bases between. CDR3 length equals 13 residues. CDR3 region: CASSPRANYGYTF. CDR3 in DNA: TGTGCCAGCAGTCCCCGGGCTAACTATGGCTACACCTTC.

The V and J genes are TRBV6-5 and TRBJ2-7, with 7 bases that match TRBD1. Germline values: CDR1 MNHEY, CDR2 SVGAGI. Unmatched junction bases numbered 5, after V lost 2 bases and J lost 4 bases. The CDR3 is 14 residues long. The CDR3 region is CASSYQGGGYEQYF. The CDR3 bases are TGTGCCAGCAGTTACCAAGGGGGCGGGTACGAGCAGTACTTC.

The rearrangement uses TRBV19 and TRBJ1-3; 7 nucleotides align to TRBD1. J was trimmed by 2 bases and V by 5 bases; bases with no gene match: 3. Germline CDR1 reads LNHDA; CDR2 reads SQIVND (reference sequence). This CDR3 has 14 amino acids. The CDR3 DNA sequence: TGTGCCAGTAGTTCCGACAGGGCTGGAAACACCATATATTTT. It specifies CASSSDRAGNTIYF.

This clone was picked up one time. This chain links TRBV7-9 with TRBJ2-1, with D perhaps matching TRBD2 (6 bases). This CDR3 spans 14 amino acids. Germline loops: CDR1 SEHNR, CDR2 FQNEAQ (reference sequence). V shed 4 bases and J shed 0 bases, with 7 bases lying between them. CDR3 sequence (DNA): TGTGCCAGCAGCTGGGACTCCTCCTACAATGAGCAGTTCTTC. It codes for CASSWDSSYNEQFF.

J is TRBJ1-1 and V is TRBV29-1; D is perhaps TRBD1 (5 bases). With 1 base removed from V and 5 bases from J, the gap between germline ends came to 8 bases. CDR1 is SQVTM and CDR2 is ANQGSEA in the germline V gene. The CDR3 totals 12 residues. The CDR3 region has the DNA TGCAGCGTTGAAGCAAGGGGTACTGAAGCTTTCTTT. Its protein is CSVEARGTEAFF.

This chain connects TRBV18 to TRBJ2-2; D is possibly TRBD1 (5 bases). The germline CDR1 and CDR2 sequences are KGHSH and LQKENI. This CDR3 spans 14 amino acids. V was cut by 3 bases and J by 9 bases, with 14 bases left in between. The CDR3, as DNA: TGTGCCAGCTCACCTCCTAGACAGCCTAGGGAGCTGTTTTTT. As protein: CASSPPRQPRELFF.

The rearrangement uses TRBV30 and TRBJ2-1, with 8 bases lining up with TRBD2. Germline V gene sequence: CDR1 GTSNPN, CDR2 SVGIG (reference sequence). V lost 0 bases and J lost 0; bases outside the gene matches: 1. The CDR3 is made up of 15 amino acids. CDR3 nucleotides: TGTGCCTGGAGTGTAGGGACTAGCTCCTACAATGAGCAGTTCTTC. This codes for CAWSVGTSSYNEQFF. Full variable domain (rest looked up from reference TRBV30 and TRBJ2-1): SQTIHQWPATLVQPVGSPLSLECTVEGTSNPNLYWYRQAAGRGLQLLFYSVGIGQISSEVPQNLSASRPQDRQFILSSKKLLLSDSGFYLCAWSVGTSSYNEQFFGPGTRLTVL.

The chain has TRBV5-5 and TRBJ2-1; TRBD1 agrees at 7 bases. Looked up from germline, CDR1 is SGHKS and CDR2 is YYEKEE (reference sequence). V lost 1 base to trimming and J lost 4 bases; unmatched junction nucleotides: 5. This CDR3 is built from 15 residues. As DNA, the CDR3 is TGTGCCAGCAGCTTGTTGGCAGGGGGTTACAATGAGCAGTTCTTC. This encodes CASSLLAGGYNEQFF.

The chain employs TRBV5-1 and TRBJ1-1; D is ambiguous. This CDR3 contains 14 residues. V was cut by 1 base and J by 7 bases, with 14 bases left in between. Germline-derived CDR1 and CDR2 are SGHRS and YFSETQ. CDR3 DNA: TGCGCCAGCAGCTTGACGGGGAATAGTGTTGAAGCTTTCTTT. Amino acids: CASSLTGNSVEAFF.

The chain employs TRBV6-1 and TRBJ2-1; tentatively, D is TRBD2 (5 bases). The germline V and J ends were trimmed by 6 bases and 4 bases, with 16 bases remaining between them. Germline V gene lookup returns CDR1 MNHNS and CDR2 SASEGT. The CDR3 is 15 residues long. The CDR3 DNA is TGTGCCAGCAGCGAGCACCGGGGTCTGTACAATGAGCAGTTCTTC. Protein: CASSEHRGLYNEQFF.

The chain recombines TRBV4-2 with TRBJ2-3, with 8 bases that match TRBD2. Germline CDR1 is LGHNA and CDR2 is YNFKEQ. With 1 base clipped from V and 3 bases from J, the junction kept 9 bases outside the gene matches. The CDR3 is 17 amino acids. CDR3 protein: CASSQGEGLEATDTQYF. In DNA form, the CDR3 reads TGTGCCAGCAGCCAAGGGGAGGGACTAGAAGCAACAGATACGCAGTATTTT.

The chain is built from TRBV7-6 and TRBJ2-1; D might be TRBD2 (6 bases). Germline CDR1 and CDR2: SGHVS and FNYEAQ. The CDR3 contains 15 residues. Trimming pared 8 bases from V and 0 bases from J, leaving 14 bases between. Written as DNA, the CDR3 is TGTGCCAGCCTGGCGGGGTCGAGCTCCTACAATGAGCAGTTCTTC. This sequence encodes CASLAGSSSYNEQFF.

This clone was counted a single time. The V gene is TRBV4-1, the J gene TRBJ2-2; D remains unclear. Trimming left V 0 bases short and J 1 base short, with 9 bases between. CDR1 is MGHRA and CDR2 is YSYEKL in the germline V gene. The CDR3 totals 16 residues. The CDR3 is CASSQDKRLNTGELFF. For the CDR3, the DNA is TGCGCCAGCAGCCAAGATAAGCGACTGAACACCGGGGAGCTGTTTTTT.

This rearrangement joins TRBV9 to TRBJ2-5; tentative D call: TRBD2 (7 bases). Germline V lookup: CDR1 SGDLS, CDR2 YYNGEE. The CDR3 runs to 15 residues. V lost 2 bases, J lost 2 bases, and 13 bases lay in between. CDR3 coding DNA: TGTGCCAGCAGCGTGGGGGGGCATCCTCAAGAGACCCAGTACTTC. Amino acids: CASSVGGHPQETQYF.

This CDR3 reads CASSSVVLSYEQYF. In nucleotides, the CDR3 is TGTGCCAGCAGCTCCGTCGTTCTCAGCTACGAGCAGTACTTC. The rearrangement links TRBV5-6 to TRBJ2-7; D not resolved. The V end was cut by 3 bases, the J end by 3 bases, with 13 bases between. There are 14 residues in the CDR3. Germline V gives CDR1 SGHDT, CDR2 YYEEEE.

The chain joins TRBV9 to TRBJ2-5, with TRBD2 matching 11 bases. CDR1 is SGDLS, CDR2 YYNGEE, per germline. The CDR3 runs 14 residues. Losses at the gene ends were 4 bases for V and 7 bases for J; bases not matched to a gene: 6. The CDR3 DNA reads TGTGCCAGCAGCACTAGCGGGAGCTCGGGGACCCAGTACTTC. Translating it yields CASSTSGSSGTQYF.